The 17 T cell receptor beta chains listed next were all sequenced from one sample in a study of blood T cell repertoires in COVID-19. The data were produced by immunoSEQ multiplex PCR, yet TCRdb's version contains in-frame clones alone and is incomplete. The data contain 89,000 or so clones, around 85% of them seen just once; the ten biggest clones take up around an eighth. The sample comprised peripheral blood. The receptors were gathered from a human donor in a cohort sampled during active COVID-19.

This clone was seen once. The chain couples TRBV7-2 to TRBJ1-2; TRBD1 matches at 8 bases. Trimming cost V 5 bases and J 2 bases; bases outside gene matches: 7. The germline CDR1 and CDR2 sequences are SGHTA and FQGNSA. The CDR3 runs to 15 residues. This CDR3 reads CASSATGGRNYGYTF. The CDR3 bases are TGTGCCAGCAGCGCAACAGGGGGACGGAACTATGGCTACACCTTC.

This rearrangement joins TRBV9 to TRBJ2-7, with 12 bases identical to TRBD2. The junction had 8 bases not matched to a gene; V was cut back by 7 bases and J by 3 bases. Germline CDR1 reads SGDLS; CDR2 reads YYNGEE. The CDR3 consists of 15 residues. CDR3: CASSSGRALLYEQYF. CDR3 bases: TGTGCCAGCTCTAGCGGGAGGGCCCTCCTCTACGAGCAGTACTTC.

J is TRBJ1-3 and V is TRBV28; tentative D call: TRBD1 (5 bases). The V end was cut by 2 bases, the J end by 4 bases, with 9 bases between. In germline, CDR1 is MDHEN, CDR2 SYDVKM. The CDR3 totals 14 residues. CDR3 in amino acids: CASSLPRAGNTIYF. For the CDR3, the DNA is TGTGCCAGCAGTTTACCCAGGGCAGGAAACACCATATATTTT.

In DNA, the CDR3 is TGCGCCAGCAGCTTGGTGGGACAGACGAACACTGAAGCTTTCTTT. Amino acids: CASSLVGQTNTEAFF. The rearrangement uses TRBV5-1 and TRBJ1-1, with TRBD1 matching 7 bases. Germline V gives CDR1 SGHRS, CDR2 YFSETQ. J gave up 1 base and V 0 bases, and 3 bases lay outside the gene matches. This CDR3 has 15 residues.

The rearrangement joins TRBV5-4 to TRBJ2-3; TRBD1 matches 7 bases. Germline trimming cut 2 bases from V and 11 bases from J; bases unmatched to any gene: 5. CDR1 and CDR2 (germline): SGHNT, YYREEE (reference sequence). The CDR3 covers 12 residues. The CDR3 loop reads CASSFGQVLQYF. Written as DNA, the CDR3 is TGTGCCAGCAGCTTTGGACAGGTTTTGCAGTATTTT.

The chain recombines TRBV6-5 with TRBJ1-1, with TRBD1 as a possible D gene (6 bases). Per germline, CDR1 MNHEY and CDR2 SVGAGI. The CDR3 sequence is 12 residues long. Trimming cost V 6 bases and J 7 bases, with 12 bases left between them. This CDR3 reads CASRPDSREAFF. The CDR3 DNA reads TGTGCCAGCAGGCCGGACAGCCGTGAAGCTTTCTTT.

The chain combines TRBV2 with TRBJ1-1; D gene unclear. This CDR3 contains 14 residues. CDR1 is SNHLY, CDR2 FYNNEI, per germline. V lost 6 bases, J lost 0 bases, and 11 bases lay in between. The CDR3 nucleotides read TGTGCCAGCAGGGAGGACGGTTTGAACACTGAAGCTTTCTTT. The encoded protein is CASREDGLNTEAFF.

For this clone: Other nucleotide sequences from this sample produce the same CDR3. J is TRBJ2-1 and V is TRBV6-5, with TRBD1 identical over 8 bases. This CDR3 has 14 residues. Germline values: CDR1 MNHEY, CDR2 SVGAGI. J was trimmed by 4 bases and V by 6 bases; bases with no gene match: 5. CDR3 region: CASSKGQGYNEQFF. As DNA, the CDR3 is TGTGCCAGCAGCAAAGGACAGGGTTACAATGAGCAGTTCTTC.

This chain joins TRBV2 and TRBJ2-5, with D perhaps matching TRBD1 (6 bases). V was cut by 5 bases and J by 1 base, with 8 bases left in between. This CDR3 comprises 13 residues. The V gene's germline CDR1 is SNHLY and CDR2 FYNNEI. The CDR3 region has the DNA TGTGCCAGCAGTCGGGACACCCAAGAGACCCAGTACTTC. It specifies CASSRDTQETQYF.

This sequence joins TRBV18 and TRBJ2-3, with 8 bases identical to TRBD1. Germline V gives CDR1 KGHSH, CDR2 LQKENI. The CDR3 totals 16 residues. J was trimmed by 1 base and V by 2 bases; bases with no gene match: 5. The CDR3 DNA is TGTGCCAGCTCACCAGGACAGGGCCGGGGCACAGATACGCAGTATTTT. Protein sequence: CASSPGQGRGTDTQYF.

V is TRBV6-2 or TRBV6-3 and J is TRBJ1-1; D uncertain. The V gene's germline CDR1 is MNHEY and CDR2 SVGEGT. The CDR3 consists of 11 residues. Trimming stripped 3 bases from V and 5 bases from J, with 4 bases between. The CDR3 spells CASSYRTEAFF. The CDR3 DNA sequence: TGTGCCAGCAGTTATCGGACTGAAGCTTTCTTT.

The chain combines TRBV30 with TRBJ1-1; maybe TRBD1 (5 bases). Trimming left V 0 bases short and J 10 bases short, with 9 bases between. This CDR3 is built from 11 residues. Germline V lookup: CDR1 GTSNPN, CDR2 SVGIG (reference sequence). The CDR3 spells CAWSVQGAAFF. The CDR3 DNA sequence: TGTGCCTGGAGTGTGCAGGGCGCAGCTTTCTTT.

The chain has TRBV6-5 and TRBJ2-2; D unclear. The germline V and J ends were trimmed by 3 bases and 6 bases, with 14 bases remaining between them. Looked up from germline, CDR1 is MNHEY and CDR2 is SVGAGI. This CDR3 is built from 15 residues. Here the CDR3 DNA reads TGTGCCAGCAGTTATAGCCCAGTCGGGTCCGGGGAGCTGTTTTTT. This codes for CASSYSPVGSGELFF.

The chain links TRBV2 to TRBJ1-5; 9 positions match TRBD1. Germline-derived CDR1 and CDR2 are SNHLY and FYNNEI. The junction had 1 base not matched to a gene; V was cut back by 5 bases and J by 5 bases. CDR3 size: 13 residues. Written as DNA, the CDR3 is TGTGCCAGCAGTCGACAGGGGGATCAGCCCCAGCATTTT. This codes for CASSRQGDQPQHF. Supplemented by reference TRBV2 and TRBJ1-5, the full variable domain reads EPEVTQTPSHQVTQMGQEVILRCVPISNHLYFYWYRQILGQKVEFLVSFYNNEISEKSEIFDDQFSVERPDGSNFTLKIRSTKLEDSAMYFCASSRQGDQPQHFGDGTRLSIL.

This chain connects TRBV28 to TRBJ2-7; TRBD2 aligns across 8 bases. The J segment lost 7 bases and the V segment lost 4 bases, leaving 9 bases of the junction unmatched. This CDR3 is 14 amino acids long. CDR1 and CDR2 (germline): MDHEN, SYDVKM. The CDR3 DNA follows: TGTGCCAGCAGTTCCTTAGCGGGATCAGAAGAGCAGTACTTC. Protein sequence: CASSSLAGSEEQYF.

The chain uses TRBV24-1 and TRBJ2-7, with TRBD2 matching over 10 bases. V shed 5 bases, J shed 7 bases, and the junction held 4 bases outside the gene matches. Germline loops: CDR1 KGHDR, CDR2 SFDVKD. This CDR3 contains 13 residues. CDR3 coding DNA: TGTGCCACCAGTGTAGCGGGAGGTGAAGAGCAGTACTTC. Its protein product is CATSVAGGEEQYF.

V and J are TRBV5-1 and TRBJ2-1; 7 nucleotides match TRBD1. CDR1 is SGHRS, CDR2 YFSETQ, per germline. The CDR3 covers 18 residues. The V segment lost 4 bases and the J segment 0 bases; nucleotides outside the gene matches: 13. The DNA of the CDR3 is TGCGCCAGCAGCGGACAGCGTGAGGGGGCCCTCTCCTACAATGAGCAGTTCTTC. Translation: CASSGQREGALSYNEQFF. The variable domain in full, completed from reference TRBV5-1 and TRBJ2-1, reads KAGVTQTPRYLIKTRGQQVTLSCSPISGHRSVSWYQQTPGQGLQFLFEYFSETQRNKGNFPGRFSGRQFSNSRSEMNVSTLELGDSALYLCASSGQREGALSYNEQFFGPGTRLTVL.